This T cell receptor (beta chain) is from a study of blood T cell repertoires in COVID-19. Repertoires were generated with immunoSEQ multiplex PCR, while TCRdb's copy carries only in-frame clones and drops some. The sample holds 60,000 to 90,000 clones; 84% are singletons and the top ten take 20% to 25%. The CDR3 extends over 14 amino acids. Looked up from germline, CDR1 is MNHEY and CDR2 is SVGEGT. Losses at the gene ends were 6 bases for V and 0 bases for J; bases not matched to a gene: 5. Sequencing was performed on peripheral blood. This TCR came from a woman in her forties or fifties with acute or convalescent COVID-19. The gene calls are TRBV6-2 or TRBV6-3 and TRBJ2-7, with 7 bases matching TRBD2. In DNA form, the CDR3 reads TGTGCCAGCAGGCCTAGCGGCACCTCCTACGAGCAGTACTTC. Its translation: CASRPSGTSYEQYF.